These 18 T cell receptor beta chains came from one sample sequenced in a study (dated by TCRdb to between 2014 and 2017). Preparation of the library involved 5' RACE. The reads were generated on an Illumina MiSeq. TCRdb reprocessing: public reads trimmed at Q25 with fastp, clones called with MiXCR, in-frame beta chains kept. All rows with the same CDR3 protein become a single entry with the most common DNA and genes. Within this sample are tens of thousands of distinct CDR3 sequences, with 25% to 35% of them counted one time only. The ten largest account for around 3.5% of the sample. The specimen sequenced was memory CD4+ T cells sorted from a lymph node. What this sample's cell subset or site label stands for: memory CD4+ T cells, CD4+CD45RO+CD25-. The receptors here all came from a female donor with breast cancer.

The chain combines TRBV5-6 with TRBJ2-4; D possibly matches TRBD1 or TRBD2 (5 bases each). V was pared by 4 bases and J by 6 bases, with 20 bases between. Germline loops: CDR1 SGHDT, CDR2 YYEEEE. This CDR3 has 16 amino acids. CDR3 in DNA: TGTGCCAGCAGCCCATGGGGGAACTTGATGGGAAACATTCAGTACTTC. This sequence encodes CASSPWGNLMGNIQYF.

This clonotype was detected only a few times. The chain joins TRBV6-5 to TRBJ2-5, with D tentatively TRBD1 or TRBD2 (5 bases each). V was trimmed by 5 bases and J by 6 bases, leaving 22 bases between them. The CDR3 is made up of 16 amino acids. Germline CDR1 is MNHEY and CDR2 is SVGAGI. The CDR3 protein is CASSPRGGQGGQTQYF. The DNA for the CDR3 is TGTGCCAGCAGTCCTCGTGGCGGGCAGGGTGGACAGACCCAGTACTTC.

The rearrangement links TRBV6-5 to TRBJ1-1; 8 positions agree with TRBD1. Losses at the gene ends were 5 bases for V and 6 bases for J; bases not matched to a gene: 14. This CDR3 spans 16 amino acids. Germline lookup yields CDR1 MNHEY and CDR2 SVGAGI. The CDR3 spells CASSIRIQGAVAEAFF. CDR3 DNA: TGTGCCAGCAGTATTCGAATCCAGGGGGCAGTGGCTGAAGCTTTCTTT.

The table lists this clonotype with a few counts. The chain combines TRBV9 with TRBJ2-1; D uncertain. The CDR3 contains 17 residues. The V and J ends lost 2 bases and 3 bases respectively, with 18 bases between them. CDR1 is SGDLS, CDR2 YYNGEE, per germline. As DNA, the CDR3 is TGTGCCAGCAGCGTGGCCCCCACACGAGAGAGCTACAATGAGCAGTTCTTC. Translated, it gives CASSVAPTRESYNEQFF.

V gene TRBV11-2 combines with J gene TRBJ2-3; no reliable D call. Germline V gene lookup returns CDR1 SGHAT and CDR2 FQNNGV. The CDR3 length is 11 residues. Trimming stripped 5 bases from V and 6 bases from J, with 6 bases between. This chain's CDR3 is CASSLGDTQYF. As DNA, the CDR3 is TGTGCCAGCAGCCTAGGCGATACGCAGTATTTT.

A remark on this clonotype: Mismatch with germline at one junction end may stem from a read error. The chain uses TRBV9 and TRBJ1-5; D unclear. This CDR3 comprises 14 residues. CDR1 SGDLS and CDR2 YYNGEE come from the germline V gene. DNA for the CDR3: TGTGCCAGCAGCGTGGGAGGCGATAATCGGCCCCAGCATTTT. Translation: CASSVGGDNRPQHF.

This clonotype showed up just a few times. The rearrangement links TRBV27 to TRBJ2-5; D unclear. V was shortened by 6 bases and J by 3 bases, with 11 bases between the two germline ends. Germline CDR1 is MNHEY and CDR2 is SMNVEV (reference sequence). This CDR3 is 13 amino acids long. The DNA for the CDR3 is TGTGCCAGCAGACGGAAACCTGAAGAGACCCAGTACTTC. This gives the protein CASRRKPEETQYF.

This clonotype occurred a few times. The chain combines TRBV7-3 with TRBJ2-5; D is possibly TRBD2 (5 bases). Germline CDR1 reads SGHTA; CDR2 reads FQGTGA. This CDR3 has 13 residues. V shed 5 bases and J shed 5 bases, with 12 bases lying between them. CDR3 bases: TGTGCCAGCAGCAGGGAGCTAGGGGAGACCCAGTACTTC. Translation: CASSRELGETQYF.

This clonotype was seen ten or more times. This rearrangement joins TRBV5-1 to TRBJ2-7; 8 bases line up with TRBD2. The CDR3 is 11 residues long. CDR1 is SGHRS, CDR2 YFSETQ, per germline. V shed 0 bases and J 12 bases; nucleotides not matched to a gene: 2. This CDR3 reads CASSLDGLAYF. The CDR3 DNA reads TGCGCCAGCAGCTTGGACGGACTAGCGTACTTC.

The J gene is TRBJ2-2, the V gene TRBV7-9, with D possibly TRBD1 on 6 matching bases. The length of the CDR3 is 15 residues. Trimming pared 1 base from V and 8 bases from J, leaving 14 bases between. The germline CDR1 and CDR2 sequences are SEHNR and FQNEAQ (reference sequence). The CDR3 bases are TGTGCCAGCAGCTTAGTGCGACAGGAATCAGGGGAGCTGTTTTTT. It yields the protein CASSLVRQESGELFF.

The gene calls are TRBV19 and TRBJ2-2, with D tentatively TRBD2 (5 bases). Trimming removed 11 bases at V and 7 bases at J, with 23 bases between. The CDR3 totals 15 residues. The germline gives CDR1 LNHDA, CDR2 SQIVND (reference sequence). In DNA, the CDR3 is TGTGCCGGTAAAGAGGATTCGGGGAATATCGGGGAGCTGTTTTTT. It specifies CAGKEDSGNIGELFF.

This clonotype came up a few times. The CDR3 sequence is CASSIGYSGATEETQYF. The CDR3 nucleotides are TGTGCCAGTAGTATAGGGTATAGCGGGGCCACGGAAGAGACCCAGTACTTC. The gene calls are TRBV19 and TRBJ2-5; 8 bases map to TRBD2. The length of the CDR3 is 17 residues. After removal of 1 base from V and 3 bases from J, the junction contained 10 bases not matched to a gene. Germline V gene lookup returns CDR1 LNHDA and CDR2 SQIVND (reference sequence).

This clonotype was found a few times. The chain employs TRBV28 and TRBJ1-5, with a possible D match to TRBD1 (5 bases). Trimming took off 3 bases at V and 4 bases at J, with 13 bases between the two ends. The CDR3 is 15 amino acids. Germline V gives CDR1 MDHEN, CDR2 SYDVKM. The CDR3 is CASSFSMGGNQPQHF. The CDR3, as DNA: TGTGCCAGCAGTTTTTCGATGGGGGGAAATCAGCCCCAGCATTTT. Based on the CDR3 plus reference TRBV28 and TRBJ1-5, the full variable domain is DVKVTQSSRYLVKRTGEKVFLECVQDMDHENMFWYRQDPGLGLRLIYFSYDVKMKEKGDIPEGYSVSREKKERFSLILESASTNQTSMYLCASSFSMGGNQPQHFGDGTRLSIL.

This clonotype appeared a few times. The rearrangement links TRBV7-9 to TRBJ1-1, with no clear D. The CDR3 has 13 residues. V shed 5 bases and J shed 0 bases, with 7 bases lying between them. Germline assignment: CDR1 SEHNR and CDR2 FQNEAQ (reference sequence). CDR3 sequence (DNA): TGTGCCAGCAGCCCACAGATGAACACTGAAGCTTTCTTT. This encodes CASSPQMNTEAFF.

This chain joins TRBV27 and TRBJ2-7; 9 bases map to TRBD1. In germline, CDR1 is MNHEY, CDR2 SMNVEV (reference sequence). V gave up 5 bases and J gave up 5 bases; unmatched junction bases: 7. The CDR3 length is 14 residues. The CDR3 nucleotides read TGTGCCAGCAGTATCAGGACAGGGGTACACGAGCAGTACTTC. It encodes CASSIRTGVHEQYF.

This chain connects TRBV5-1 to TRBJ2-1; 10 bases are a match to TRBD2. CDR1 is SGHRS, CDR2 YFSETQ, per germline. CDR3 length: 15 amino acids. J was trimmed by 5 bases and V by 3 bases; bases with no gene match: 5. CDR3 nucleotide sequence: TGCGCCAGCAGCTCGACTAGCGGGTTCAACAATGAGCAGTTCTTC. Translating gives CASSSTSGFNNEQFF.

This clonotype was observed a few times. The J gene is TRBJ1-2, the V gene TRBV13; D is unclear. This CDR3 is built from 14 residues. V lost 4 bases, J lost 2 bases, and 11 bases lay in between. Per germline, CDR1 PRHDT and CDR2 FYEKMQ (reference sequence). CDR3 region: CASSSPGSNYGYTF. The CDR3, as DNA: TGTGCCAGCAGCTCCCCCGGGTCAAACTATGGCTACACCTTC. Drawing the rest from reference TRBV13 and TRBJ1-2, the complete variable domain is AAGVIQSPRHLIKEKRETATLKCYPIPRHDTVYWYQQGPGQDPQFLISFYEKMQSDKGSIPDRFSAQQFSDYHSELNMSSLELGDSALYFCASSSPGSNYGYTFGSGTRLTVV.

The gene calls are TRBV12-3 or TRBV12-4 and TRBJ1-5, with D unclear. The CDR3 has 13 amino acids. Trimming took off 6 bases at V and 2 bases at J, with 8 bases between the two ends. The CDR3 is CASSWAGNQPQHF. The CDR3 DNA reads TGTGCCAGCAGCTGGGCCGGCAATCAGCCCCAGCATTTT.